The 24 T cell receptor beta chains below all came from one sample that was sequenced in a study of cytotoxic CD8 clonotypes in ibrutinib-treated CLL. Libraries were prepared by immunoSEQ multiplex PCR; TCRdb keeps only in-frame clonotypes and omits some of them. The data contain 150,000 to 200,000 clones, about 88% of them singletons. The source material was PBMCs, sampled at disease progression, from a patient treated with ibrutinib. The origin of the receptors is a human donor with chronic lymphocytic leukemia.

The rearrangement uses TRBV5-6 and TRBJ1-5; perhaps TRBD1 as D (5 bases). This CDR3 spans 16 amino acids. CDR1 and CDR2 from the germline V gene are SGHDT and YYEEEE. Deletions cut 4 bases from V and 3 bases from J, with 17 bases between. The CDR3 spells CASSPRWGRLNQPQHF. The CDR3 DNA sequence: TGTGCCAGCAGCCCCCGGTGGGGGAGACTCAATCAGCCCCAGCATTTT. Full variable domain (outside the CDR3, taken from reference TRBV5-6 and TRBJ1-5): DAGVTQSPTHLIKTRGQQVTLRCSPKSGHDTVSWYQQALGQGPQFIFQYYEEEERQRGNFPDRFSGHQFPNYSSELNVNALLLGDSALYLCASSPRWGRLNQPQHFGDGTRLSIL.

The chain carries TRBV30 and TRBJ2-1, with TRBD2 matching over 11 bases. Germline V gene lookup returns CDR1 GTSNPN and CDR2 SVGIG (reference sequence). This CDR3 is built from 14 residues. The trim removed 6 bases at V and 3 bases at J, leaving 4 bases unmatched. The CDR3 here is CACRGLAVYNEQFF. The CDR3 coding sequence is TGTGCCTGTAGGGGACTAGCGGTCTACAATGAGCAGTTCTTC. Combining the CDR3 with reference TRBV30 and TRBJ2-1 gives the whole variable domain SQTIHQWPATLVQPVGSPLSLECTVEGTSNPNLYWYRQAAGRGLQLLFYSVGIGQISSEVPQNLSASRPQDRQFILSSKKLLLSDSGFYLCACRGLAVYNEQFFGPGTRLTVL.

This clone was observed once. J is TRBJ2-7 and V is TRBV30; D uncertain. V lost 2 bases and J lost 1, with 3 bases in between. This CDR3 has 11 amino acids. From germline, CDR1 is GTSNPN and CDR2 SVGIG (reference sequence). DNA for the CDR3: TGTGCCTGGAGTCGATCCTACGAGCAGTACTTC. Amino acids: CAWSRSYEQYF.

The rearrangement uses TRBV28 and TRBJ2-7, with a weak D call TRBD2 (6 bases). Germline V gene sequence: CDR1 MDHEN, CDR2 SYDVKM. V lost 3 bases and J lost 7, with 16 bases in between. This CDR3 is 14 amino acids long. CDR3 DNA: TGTGCCAGCAGTTTCTGGCGGGAAGAACGAGAGCAGTACTTC. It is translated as CASSFWREEREQYF.

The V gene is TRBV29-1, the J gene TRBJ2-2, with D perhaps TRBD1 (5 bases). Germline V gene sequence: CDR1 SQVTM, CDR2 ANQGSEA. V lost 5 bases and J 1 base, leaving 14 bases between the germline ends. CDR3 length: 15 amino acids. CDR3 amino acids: CSVFPTARNTGELFF. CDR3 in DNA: TGCAGCGTTTTTCCGACAGCGAGGAACACCGGGGAGCTGTTTTTT.

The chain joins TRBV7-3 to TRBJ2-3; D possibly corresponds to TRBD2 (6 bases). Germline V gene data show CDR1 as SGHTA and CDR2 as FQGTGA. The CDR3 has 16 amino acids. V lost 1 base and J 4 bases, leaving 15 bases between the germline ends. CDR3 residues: CASSLISLAKADTQYF. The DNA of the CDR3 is TGTGCCAGCAGCTTAATTTCGCTAGCGAAGGCAGATACGCAGTATTTT.

The DNA of the CDR3 is TGTGCCAGCACCTTCGGCGGCGAGCAGTACTTC. This translates into CASTFGGEQYF. The chain employs TRBV28 and TRBJ2-7; D unresolved. Germline loops: CDR1 MDHEN, CDR2 SYDVKM. The length of the CDR3 is 11 residues. Trimming pared 7 bases from V and 6 bases from J, leaving 10 bases between.

The chain's CDR3 is CASSFRDSYGYTF. In DNA form, the CDR3 reads TGTGCCAGCAGTTTCCGGGACAGCTATGGCTACACCTTC. The chain uses TRBV27 and TRBJ1-2; 7 bases fit TRBD1. The CDR3 has 13 residues. Germline trimming cut 3 bases from V and 4 bases from J; bases unmatched to any gene: 2. Germline V gene lookup returns CDR1 MNHEY and CDR2 SMNVEV (reference sequence).

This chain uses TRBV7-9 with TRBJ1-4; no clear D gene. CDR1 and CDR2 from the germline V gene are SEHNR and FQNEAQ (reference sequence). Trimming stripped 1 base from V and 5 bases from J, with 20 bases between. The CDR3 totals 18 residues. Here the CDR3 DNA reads TGTGCCAGCAGCTTAGTAGGCCAGCTCCCCGGGAAGAATGAAAAACTGTTTTTT. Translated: CASSLVGQLPGKNEKLFF.

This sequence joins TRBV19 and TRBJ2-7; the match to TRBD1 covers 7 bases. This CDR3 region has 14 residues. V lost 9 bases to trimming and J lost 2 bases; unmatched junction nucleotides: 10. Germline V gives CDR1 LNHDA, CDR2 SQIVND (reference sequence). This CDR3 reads CASRDSLLTYEQYF. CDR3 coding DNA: TGTGCCAGCCGGGACAGCCTTTTAACCTACGAGCAGTACTTC. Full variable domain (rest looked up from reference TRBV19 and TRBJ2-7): DGGITQSPKYLFRKEGQNVTLSCEQNLNHDAMYWYRQDPGQGLRLIYYSQIVNDFQKGDIAEGYSVSREKKESFPLTVTSAQKNPTAFYLCASRDSLLTYEQYFGPGTRLTVT.

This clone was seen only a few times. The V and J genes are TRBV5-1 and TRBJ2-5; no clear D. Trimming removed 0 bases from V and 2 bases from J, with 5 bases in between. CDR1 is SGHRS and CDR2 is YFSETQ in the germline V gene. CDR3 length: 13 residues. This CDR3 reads CASSLVLQETQYF. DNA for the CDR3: TGCGCCAGCAGCTTGGTTCTGCAAGAGACCCAGTACTTC.

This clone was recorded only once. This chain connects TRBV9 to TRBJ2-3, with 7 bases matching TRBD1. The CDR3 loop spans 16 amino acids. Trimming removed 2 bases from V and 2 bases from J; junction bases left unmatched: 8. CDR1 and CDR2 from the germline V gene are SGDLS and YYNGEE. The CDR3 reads CASSVPWTGTTDTQYF. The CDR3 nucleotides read TGTGCCAGCAGCGTTCCATGGACAGGAACCACAGATACGCAGTATTTT. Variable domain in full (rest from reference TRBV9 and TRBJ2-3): DSGVTQTPKHLITATGQRVTLRCSPRSGDLSVYWYQQSLDQGLQFLIQYYNGEERAKGNILERFSAQQFPDLHSELNLSSLELGDSALYFCASSVPWTGTTDTQYFGPGTRLTVL.

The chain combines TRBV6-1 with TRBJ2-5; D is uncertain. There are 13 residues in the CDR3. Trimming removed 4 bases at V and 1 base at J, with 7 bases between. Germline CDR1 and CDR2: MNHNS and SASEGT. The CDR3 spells CASSVPVQETQYF. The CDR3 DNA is TGTGCCAGCAGTGTCCCGGTCCAAGAGACCCAGTACTTC.

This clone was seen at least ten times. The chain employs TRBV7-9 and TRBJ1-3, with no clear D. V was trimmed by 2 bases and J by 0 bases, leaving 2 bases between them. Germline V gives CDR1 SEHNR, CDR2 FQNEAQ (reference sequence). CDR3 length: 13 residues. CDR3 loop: CASSLSSGNTIYF. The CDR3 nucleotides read TGTGCCAGCAGCTTAAGCTCTGGAAACACCATATATTTT.

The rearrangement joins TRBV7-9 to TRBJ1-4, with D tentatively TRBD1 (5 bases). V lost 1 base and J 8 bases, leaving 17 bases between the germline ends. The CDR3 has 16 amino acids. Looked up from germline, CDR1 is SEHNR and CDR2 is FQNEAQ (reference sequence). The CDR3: CASSLESWRGREKLFF. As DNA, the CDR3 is TGTGCCAGCAGCTTAGAATCCTGGAGGGGACGGGAAAAACTGTTTTTT.

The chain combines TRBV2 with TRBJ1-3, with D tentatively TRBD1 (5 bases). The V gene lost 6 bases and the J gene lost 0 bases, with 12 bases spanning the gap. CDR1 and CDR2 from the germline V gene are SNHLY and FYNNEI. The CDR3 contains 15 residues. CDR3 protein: CASSGTHTSGNTIYF. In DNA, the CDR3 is TGTGCCAGCAGCGGGACTCATACCTCTGGAAACACCATATATTTT.

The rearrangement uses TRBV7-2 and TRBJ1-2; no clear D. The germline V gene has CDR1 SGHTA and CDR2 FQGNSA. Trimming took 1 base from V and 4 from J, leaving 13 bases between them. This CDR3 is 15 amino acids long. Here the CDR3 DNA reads TGTGCCAGCAGCTTAGATCACCCCCGGGGCTATGGCTACACCTTC. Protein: CASSLDHPRGYGYTF.

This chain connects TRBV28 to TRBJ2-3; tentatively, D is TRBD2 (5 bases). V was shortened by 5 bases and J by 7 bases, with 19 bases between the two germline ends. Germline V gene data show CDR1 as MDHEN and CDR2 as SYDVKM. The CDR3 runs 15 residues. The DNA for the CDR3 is TGTGCCAGCAGTCTTCCACCGGAGGACCTGAATACGCAGTATTTT. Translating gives CASSLPPEDLNTQYF.

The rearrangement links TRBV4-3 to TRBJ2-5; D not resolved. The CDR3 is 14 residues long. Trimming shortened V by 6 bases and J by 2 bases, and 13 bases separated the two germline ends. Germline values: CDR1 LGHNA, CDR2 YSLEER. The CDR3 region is CASSLGSAQETQYF. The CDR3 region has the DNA TGCGCCAGCAGTCTGGGGTCAGCGCAAGAGACCCAGTACTTC.

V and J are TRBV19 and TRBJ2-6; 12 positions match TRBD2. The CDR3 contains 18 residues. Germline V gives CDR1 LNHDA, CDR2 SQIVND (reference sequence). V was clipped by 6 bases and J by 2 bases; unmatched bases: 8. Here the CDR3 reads CASSRLAGVVTGANVLTF. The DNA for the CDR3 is TGTGCCAGTAGCCGACTAGCGGGAGTTGTAACTGGGGCCAACGTCCTGACTTTC.

CDR3 in DNA: TGTGCCAGCAGTTATACAGGTAACACTGAAGCTTTCTTT. It encodes CASSYTGNTEAFF. The gene calls are TRBV6-1 and TRBJ1-1, with D possibly being TRBD1 (5 bases). CDR1 is MNHNS, CDR2 SASEGT, per germline. The V and J ends lost 5 bases and 2 bases respectively, with 9 bases between them. The length of the CDR3 is 13 residues.

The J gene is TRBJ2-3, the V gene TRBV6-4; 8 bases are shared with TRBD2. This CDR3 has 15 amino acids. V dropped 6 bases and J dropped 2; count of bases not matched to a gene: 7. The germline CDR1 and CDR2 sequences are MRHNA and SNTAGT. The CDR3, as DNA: TGTGCCAGCAGGGCCGGACTAGCCGACACAGATACGCAGTATTTT. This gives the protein CASRAGLADTDTQYF.

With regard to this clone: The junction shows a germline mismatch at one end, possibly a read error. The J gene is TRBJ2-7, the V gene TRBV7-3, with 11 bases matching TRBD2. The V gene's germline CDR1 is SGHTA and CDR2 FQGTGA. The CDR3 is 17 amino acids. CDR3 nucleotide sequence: TGTGCCAGCAGCTTAGAACTAGCGGGAGCCCCCTCCCACGAGCAGTACTTC. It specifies CASSLELAGAPSHEQYF. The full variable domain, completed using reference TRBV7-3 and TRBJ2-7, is GAGVSQTPSNKVTEKGKYVELRCDPISGHTALYWYRQSLGQGPEFLIYFQGTGAADDSGLPNDRFFAVRPEGSVSTLKIQRTERGDSAVYLCASSLELAGAPSHEQYFGPGTRLTVT.

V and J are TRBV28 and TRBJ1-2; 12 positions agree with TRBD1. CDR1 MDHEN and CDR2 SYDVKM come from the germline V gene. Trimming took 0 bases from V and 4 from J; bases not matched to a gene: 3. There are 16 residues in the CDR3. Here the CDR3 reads CASSLWGTGGSYGYTF. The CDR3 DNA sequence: TGTGCCAGCAGTTTATGGGGGACAGGGGGCAGCTATGGCTACACCTTC.